The clone carrying this T cell receptor (beta chain) appeared a few times. What it recognizes is unknown. The data originate from a study of cytomegalovirus exposure and HLA in healthy donors. Study-level results: Several of the most significant clusters were apparently associated with common viral pathogens in a later analysis. The likely explanation for a cluster of highly shared sequence variants was sequencing artifact.

From germline, CDR1 is SGHNT and CDR2 YYREEE (reference sequence). The CDR3 covers 16 residues. V shed 0 bases, J shed 6 bases, and the junction held 7 bases outside the gene matches. The PCR contained 60 Vbeta and 13 Jbeta primers. The repertoire was sequenced with immunoSEQ multiplex PCR; TCRdb's copy has only in-frame clones and lacks some. The profile shows around 270,000 clones, around 80% of them singletons. The chain carries TRBV5-4 and TRBJ2-7, with TRBD2 identical over 12 bases. Sequencing input: PBMCs. This TCR was sampled from a girl aged 2 to 10 in good health and CMV-seronegative. This CDR3 reads CASSLALAGGNSEQYF. CDR3 nucleotide sequence: TGTGCCAGCAGCTTGGCCCTAGCGGGAGGGAACTCCGAGCAGTACTTC.